These 5 T cell receptor beta chains were sequenced from one sample in a study of regulatory T cells in long-lasting Graves disease. Documented time point: persistent/refractory GD, antithyroid drugs over 5 years with positive TRAb. From RNA extracted from PBMCs, the TCR library was made. Investigators prepared the TCR beta libraries by applying iRepertoire HTBI primers and Arm-PCR of CDR3 regions. TCRdb passed the multiplex PCR reads through MiXCR, listing each CDR3 protein once. The sample records hundreds of thousands of distinct CDR3 sequences, approximately 31% being singletons. This material consisted of peripheral blood mononuclear cells (PBMCs), taken when the disease was refractory, from a patient treated with antithyroid drugs. These receptors originate from a female donor with Graves disease.

The V call is TRBV10-3, the J call TRBJ1-4, with 9 bases fitting TRBD1. With 0 bases clipped from V and 7 bases from J, the junction kept 9 bases outside the gene matches. CDR1 is ENHRY and CDR2 is SYGVKD in the germline V gene. The length of the CDR3 is 17 residues. The CDR3 DNA is TGTGCCATCAGTGAGTCAGTACACAGGGGGCGAACTGAAAAACTGTTTTTT. It specifies CAISESVHRGRTEKLFF.

In this sample, this clonotype turned up many times. The rearrangement links TRBV11-2 to TRBJ1-6, with no clear D. Per germline, CDR1 SGHAT and CDR2 FQNNGV. The CDR3 length is 14 residues. The V and J ends lost 3 bases and 6 bases respectively, with 9 bases between them. DNA for the CDR3: TGTGCCAGCAGCTTTGTAGGTCGTAATTCACCCCTCCACTTT. Translated, it gives CASSFVGRNSPLHF. Variable domain in full (rest from reference TRBV11-2 and TRBJ1-6): EAGVAQSPRYKIIEKRQSVAFWCNPISGHATLYWYQQILGQGPKLLIQFQNNGVVDDSQLPKDRFSAERLKGVDSTLKIQPAKLEDSAVYLCASSFVGRNSPLHFGNGTRLTVT.

This clonotype has just a few counts. V gene TRBV9 combines with J gene TRBJ1-3; D gene ambiguous. This CDR3 spans 14 amino acids. Trimming shortened V by 0 bases and J by 0 bases, and 4 bases separated the two germline ends. The V gene's germline CDR1 is SGDLS and CDR2 YYNGEE. The CDR3 bases are TGTGCCAGCAGCGTAGAGGACTCTGGAAACACCATATATTTT. Amino acids: CASSVEDSGNTIYF. Variable domain in full (rest from reference TRBV9 and TRBJ1-3): DSGVTQTPKHLITATGQRVTLRCSPRSGDLSVYWYQQSLDQGLQFLIQYYNGEERAKGNILERFSAQQFPDLHSELNLSSLELGDSALYFCASSVEDSGNTIYFGEGSWLTVV.

The V and J genes are TRBV29-1 and TRBJ2-7; maybe TRBD2 (5 bases). The CDR3 contains 16 residues. Germline V gene sequence: CDR1 SQVTM, CDR2 ANQGSEA. Between the trimmed V and J ends, which lost 4 bases and 0 bases, there was a span of 19 bases. The CDR3 loop is CSVAGKRVASSYEQYF. For the CDR3, the DNA is TGCAGCGTTGCGGGGAAAAGAGTAGCGAGCTCCTACGAGCAGTACTTC.

CDR3 nucleotide sequence: TGCGCCAGCAGCTTGAAGGACAGGGGAAACACCATATATTTT. Translation: CASSLKDRGNTIYF. The chain carries TRBV5-1 and TRBJ1-3; 7 bases are shared with TRBD1. The CDR3 consists of 14 residues. V shed 1 base, J shed 4 bases, and the junction held 2 bases outside the gene matches. Germline-derived CDR1 and CDR2 are SGHRS and YFSETQ.